This TCR beta chain stems from a study of cytomegalovirus exposure and HLA in healthy donors. The length of the CDR3 is 13 residues. V lost 1 base and J 8 bases, leaving 11 bases between the germline ends. The germline V gene encodes CDR1 SEHNR and CDR2 FQNEAQ (reference sequence). The PCR contained 60 Vbeta and 13 Jbeta primers. Generated by immunoSEQ multiplex PCR, the TCRdb table keeps only in-frame clones and is missing some. Of about 160,000 clones listed, roughly four fifths are singletons. The gene calls are TRBV7-9 and TRBJ1-1; unclear D gene. Sequencing used PBMCs. The receptor comes from a woman between 45 and 60 years old in good health and CMV-seronegative. The CDR3 DNA sequence: TGTGCCAGCAGCTTAGTCTCCTGGGAGGAAGCTTTCTTT. It is translated as CASSLVSWEEAFF.